This T cell receptor beta chain was sequenced during a study of glioma-infiltrating T cells after dendritic cell vaccination. Study as a whole: Treatment, given 2003 to 2012, was autologous tumor lysate-pulsed dendritic cell vaccination.

Libraries were prepared by immunoSEQ multiplex PCR; TCRdb keeps only in-frame clonotypes and omits some of them. Of more than 95,000 clones listed, roughly 90% are singletons. This clone has a handful of counts. The time point denotes: after dendritic cell vaccination, including at tumor progression/relapse. Patients had residual fresh-frozen tumor tissue and more than two years of survival data. Germline V gene data show CDR1 as SGHVS and CDR2 as FNYEAQ. The CDR3 is made up of 16 amino acids. Trimming cost V 1 base and J 4 bases; bases outside gene matches: 5. The source is a human donor with glioblastoma. This rearrangement joins TRBV7-6 to TRBJ1-3; TRBD1 matches at 9 bases. Material: blood, obtained after dendritic cell vaccination. Written as DNA, the CDR3 is TGTGCCAGCAGCTTAGGGACAGGGGCCTCCGGAAACACCATATATTTT. Translation: CASSLGTGASGNTIYF.